The 13 T cell receptor beta chains reported below all come from one sample, sequenced in a study of tumor and adjacent non-tumor tissue in lung cancer. A modified ARM-PCR protocol with three rounds of nested PCR amplified TCRbeta. MiXCR, run by TCRdb on the multiplex PCR reads, gives a single entry per CDR3 protein. This sample yields over 35,000 distinct CDR3 sequences, of which roughly 60% are seen a single time; 45% to 55% belongs to the top ten. The template was RNA from unsorted bulk tissue. Distant lung tissue was collected more than 3 cm away from the tumor edge. Sequenced: distant non-tumor lung tissue. All receptors derive from a man aged 50 to 59 with non-small cell lung cancer.

Comment on this clonotype: A read error may explain this, as a much larger clone is one base away. The chain combines TRBV12-3 or TRBV12-4 with TRBJ1-1; D gene ambiguous. This CDR3 is built from 13 residues. The DNA for the CDR3 is TGTGCCAGCAGTTTAGAGGCGAACACTGAAGCTTCCTTT. This codes for CASSLEANTEASF.

This clonotype has just one count. A much larger clone lies a single base off, so this may be a read error. The chain employs TRBV7-9 and TRBJ2-3; TRBD2 aligns across 9 bases. The CDR3 length is 16 residues. Germline CDR1 SEHNR, CDR2 FQNEAQ (reference sequence). V lost 4 bases and J lost 3; bases outside the gene matches: 8. CDR3 sequence reads: CASSSFAGGSTDTQYF. The DNA for the CDR3 is TGTGCCAGCAGCTCGTTCGCGGGGGGGTCGACAGATACGCAGTATTTT.

Comments on this clonotype: Relative to the germline gene, one junction end is altered; a read error may explain this. The chain employs TRBV4-2 and TRBJ2-5; D is undetermined. The CDR3 consists of 13 residues. From germline, CDR1 is LGHNA and CDR2 YNFKEQ. The CDR3: CAISHQDGESQYF. The CDR3, as DNA: TGTGCCATCAGCCATCAGGACGGAGAGTCCCAGTACTTC.

This clonotype appeared a few times. The J gene is TRBJ2-3, the V gene TRBV14; D ambiguous. V lost 0 bases to trimming and J lost 8 bases, with 18 bases between them. From germline, CDR1 is SGHDN and CDR2 FVKESK. The CDR3 consists of 16 residues. In DNA, the CDR3 is TGTGCCAGCAGCCAAGAATACAAGGCCGCCACACGTACGCAGTATTTT. Its protein product is CASSQEYKAATRTQYF.

The chain links TRBV6-4 to TRBJ2-4; possibly TRBD2 for D (6 bases). The CDR3 totals 15 residues. The germline gives CDR1 MRHNA, CDR2 SNTAGT. V dropped 8 bases and J dropped 0 bases, with 14 bases sitting between them. Here the CDR3 DNA reads TGTGCCAGCCTAAACAGGAGGGGAGCCAAAAACATTCAGTACTTC. It specifies CASLNRRGAKNIQYF.

In this sample, this clonotype turned up once. A junction boundary mismatches the germline segment, possibly from a read error. Here the CDR3 reads CTSSLARDNSYDQYF. The CDR3 DNA reads as TGTACCAGCAGCTTGGCTCGGGACAACTCCTACGACCAGTACTTC. The J gene is TRBJ2-7, the V gene TRBV5-4, with D maybe TRBD1 (6 bases). The germline V gene encodes CDR1 SGHNT and CDR2 YYREEE (reference sequence). The CDR3 runs to 15 residues.

The chain couples TRBV11-2 to TRBJ1-1; D gene unclear. The CDR3 is 12 residues long. Germline V CDR1 and CDR2: SGHAT, FQNNGV. CDR3 bases: TGTGCAAGCGGCTTAGAGCGGAACGTAGCTTTCTTT. Translating gives CASGLERNVAFF.

This clonotype has only one observation. A much larger clonotype is one base distant, so this may be a read error. The CDR3 sequence: CASSRDRIMNNEAFF. In nucleotides, the CDR3 is TGTGCCAGCAGCCGGGACAGGATAATGAACAATGAAGCTTTCTTT. This chain uses TRBV13 with TRBJ1-1, with TRBD1 matching 8 bases. CDR1 is PRHDT, CDR2 FYEKMQ, per germline (reference sequence). There are 15 residues in the CDR3.

Turning to this clonotype: Mismatch with germline at one junction end may stem from a read error. V and J are TRBV14 and TRBJ2-3; no reliable D call. CDR1 and CDR2 (germline): SGHDN, FVKESK. This CDR3 contains 16 residues. The CDR3 coding sequence is TGTACCAGCAGCCAAGAATACAAGGCCGCCACACGTACGCAGTATTTT. It encodes CTSSQEYKAATRTQYF.

Written as DNA, the CDR3 is TGTGCCAGCATTCCTATGGGCGGGAGGGCCGTGAATGAGCAGTTCTTC. Translated: CASIPMGGRAVNEQFF. The chain is built from TRBV28 and TRBJ2-1, with TRBD2 matching 9 bases. V was pared by 7 bases and J by 7 bases, with 14 bases of the junction left unmatched. Per the germline V gene, CDR1 is MDHEN and CDR2 is SYDVKM. The CDR3 totals 16 residues.

As for this clonotype: One end of the junction is discordant with germline, which a read error may explain. The chain joins TRBV2 to TRBJ2-7; TRBD1 or TRBD2 may be the D gene (5 bases each). The CDR3 is 16 amino acids. Germline V gives CDR1 SNHLY, CDR2 FYNNEI. CDR3 sequence reads: CASSEGWETASYEQYF. The CDR3 nucleotides read TGCGCCAGTAGTGAGGGATGGGAGACAGCGTCCTACGAGCAGTACTTC. Full variable domain (remainder filled in from reference TRBV2 and TRBJ2-7): EPEVTQTPSHQVTQMGQEVILRCVPISNHLYFYWYRQILGQKVEFLVSFYNNEISEKSEIFDDQFSVERPDGSNFTLKIRSTKLEDSAMYFCASSEGWETASYEQYFGPGTRLTVT.

Comments on this clonotype: One junction end does not reproduce the germline sequence, and a read error may be involved. V is TRBV29-1 and J is TRBJ1-1, with TRBD1 identical over 7 bases. Germline values: CDR1 SQVTM, CDR2 ANQGSEA. This CDR3 is 12 amino acids long. Here the CDR3 reads CSLGQMNTKASF. The CDR3 bases are TGCAGCTTGGGACAGATGAACACTAAAGCTTCCTTT.

This clonotype was detected many times. The V gene is TRBV12-3 or TRBV12-4, the J gene TRBJ1-2; 8 positions agree with TRBD1. With 5 bases clipped from V and 6 bases from J, the junction kept 5 bases outside the gene matches. The CDR3 totals 13 residues. This chain's CDR3 is CASSEQGEDGYTF. In DNA, the CDR3 is TGTGCCAGCAGTGAACAGGGGGAAGATGGCTACACCTTC.